Below are 27 T cell receptor beta chains sequenced from a single sample in a study of T cell repertoires in cytomegalovirus infection. From the reads, TCRdb called clonotypes with MiXCR, one entry per CDR3 protein. The profile covers roughly 720,000 distinct CDR3 sequences, with roughly 35% appearing a single time and around 2.8% taken by the ten largest. The specimen sequenced was PBMCs. The receptors derive from a human donor in good health (CMV status not recorded). Some clones in this sample may be carry-over from other donors' samples.

The chain joins TRBV28 to TRBJ2-5; a weak D match, TRBD2 (6 bases). In germline, CDR1 is MDHEN, CDR2 SYDVKM. The CDR3 has 15 residues. The V end lost 3 bases, the J end lost 1 base, and 12 bases lay between the germline ends. CDR3 amino acids: CASSLRGAGQETQYF. For the CDR3, the DNA is TGTGCCAGCAGTTTGAGGGGAGCGGGCCAAGAGACCCAGTACTTC.

The rearrangement links TRBV6-1 to TRBJ2-7; D is undetermined. Germline CDR1 reads MNHNS; CDR2 reads SASEGT. Trimming removed 2 bases at V and 6 bases at J, with 8 bases between. This CDR3 is 12 amino acids long. The CDR3 nucleotides are TGTGCCAGCAGTGAACCGGGTTGCGAGCAGTACTTC. This translates into CASSEPGCEQYF.

V gene TRBV11-1 combines with J gene TRBJ1-1; D ambiguous. V gave up 0 bases and J gave up 4 bases, with 12 bases separating them. The CDR3 has 15 residues. Germline V CDR1 and CDR2: SGHAT, FQDESV (reference sequence). The CDR3 is CASSLAHPGSTEAFF. CDR3 nucleotide sequence: TGTGCCAGCAGCTTAGCGCATCCGGGGAGCACTGAAGCTTTCTTT. The complete variable domain, with remaining parts taken from reference TRBV11-1 and TRBJ1-1, reads EAEVAQSPRYKITEKSQAVAFWCDPISGHATLYWYRQILGQGPELLVQFQDESVVDDSQLPKDRFSAERLKGVDSTLKIQPAELGDSAMYLCASSLAHPGSTEAFFGQGTRLTVV.

V gene TRBV12-3 or TRBV12-4 combines with J gene TRBJ1-1; D uncertain. The CDR3 contains 15 residues. The CDR3 sequence: CYSSLKATTNTEAFF. CDR3 nucleotides: TGTTACAGCAGTTTGAAGGCCACTACGAACACTGAAGCTTTCTTT.

This sequence joins TRBV20-1 and TRBJ1-5, with D possibly TRBD1 on 6 matching bases. The germline V gene has CDR1 DFQATT and CDR2 SNEGSKA (reference sequence). V lost 6 bases and J 2 bases, leaving 17 bases between the germline ends. The CDR3 loop spans 15 amino acids. Written as DNA, the CDR3 is TGCAGTGCAAAACAACAGGGAGGTGGCAATCAGCCCCAGCATTTT. Translated: CSAKQQGGGNQPQHF.

Points on this clonotype: This CDR3 fails to terminate in the conserved phenylalanine or tryptophan, so it likely reflects a read error. The CDR3 DNA reads TGTGCCAGCAGCTTAGTACAGCCTCTGCATGAGCAGTTCTTA. The encoded protein is CASSLVQPLHEQFL. This sequence joins TRBV11-3 and TRBJ2-1, with D hard to call. Germline V CDR1 and CDR2: SGHNT, YENEEA. Trimming removed 1 base from V and 8 bases from J, with 12 bases in between. The CDR3 spans 14 residues.

This chain connects TRBV7-2 to TRBJ2-5; tentative D call: TRBD2 (6 bases). Germline CDR1 is SGHTA and CDR2 is FQGNSA. This CDR3 has 14 residues. The germline V and J ends were trimmed by 3 bases and 5 bases, with 13 bases remaining between them. CDR3 sequence (DNA): TGTGCCAGCAGCTTTTTGGAGGGCTACGAGACCCAGTACTTC. Amino acid sequence: CASSFLEGYETQYF.

This clonotype was recorded a few times. The chain has TRBV29-1 and TRBJ2-3; TRBD2 is a possible D gene (5 bases). Per the germline V gene, CDR1 is SQVTM and CDR2 is ANQGSEA. Trimming cost V 8 bases and J 6 bases, with 15 bases left between them. This CDR3 contains 12 residues. The CDR3 region has the DNA TGCAGCTCCTTCGGGGTTTCTGATACGCAGTATTTT. The encoded protein is CSSFGVSDTQYF.

This clonotype appeared many times. The V gene is TRBV7-9, the J gene TRBJ1-3, with 10 positions matching TRBD1. V shed 4 bases, J shed 7 bases, and the junction held 4 bases outside the gene matches. Germline lookup yields CDR1 SEHNR and CDR2 FQNEAQ (reference sequence). This CDR3 spans 14 amino acids. The DNA of the CDR3 is TGTGCCAGCAGCTCCCGGGACAGGGGCAACACCATATATTTT. The encoded protein is CASSSRDRGNTIYF.

The chain combines TRBV29-1 with TRBJ2-7; 9 bases line up with TRBD1. Germline lookup yields CDR1 SQVTM and CDR2 ANQGSEA. The CDR3 loop spans 16 amino acids. V was clipped by 7 bases and J by 2 bases; unmatched bases: 15. The DNA for the CDR3 is TGCAGCGCTACCCGCCTCTGGGACAGGGCCCCCTACGAGCAGTACTTC. Protein: CSATRLWDRAPYEQYF.

A word on this clonotype: A read error may produce the germline difference seen at one junction end. The chain combines TRBV19 with TRBJ2-6; 9 bases map to TRBD1. The CDR3 has 12 residues. Germline CDR1 LNHDA, CDR2 SQIVND (reference sequence). The CDR3 DNA sequence: TGTGCCAGTAGGACAGGGGGCAACGTCCTGACTTTC. Protein product: CASRTGGNVLTF.

This clonotype was recorded many times. The gene calls are TRBV28 and TRBJ1-2; D gene unclear. The length of the CDR3 is 13 residues. Germline CDR1 and CDR2: MDHEN and SYDVKM. Trimming took 3 bases from V and 4 from J, leaving 9 bases between them. In nucleotides, the CDR3 is TGTGCCAGCAGTTTGGTGGGGAGCTATGGCTACACCTTC. Its protein is CASSLVGSYGYTF.

A remark on this clonotype: A junction boundary mismatches the germline segment, possibly from a read error. The V gene is TRBV7-2, the J gene TRBJ1-1; no clear D gene. The CDR3 loop spans 14 amino acids. Germline V gene data show CDR1 as SGHTA and CDR2 as FQGNSA. The CDR3 here is CDSSVGYKNTEAFF. In DNA, the CDR3 is TGTGACAGCAGCGTAGGATACAAGAACACTGAAGCTTTCTTT.

V and J are TRBV4-2 and TRBJ1-1; 7 nucleotides align to TRBD1. Germline trimming cut 2 bases from V and 8 bases from J; bases unmatched to any gene: 11. The CDR3 extends over 15 amino acids. Germline V gene lookup returns CDR1 LGHNA and CDR2 YNFKEQ. Here the CDR3 reads CASSQHRAPGQEAFF. The CDR3 DNA sequence: TGTGCCAGCAGCCAACACCGAGCCCCGGGACAGGAAGCTTTCTTT.

The rearrangement joins TRBV11-3 to TRBJ2-1; 9 nucleotides agree with TRBD1. Losses at the gene ends were 6 bases for V and 7 bases for J; bases not matched to a gene: 7. The CDR3 loop spans 14 amino acids. Germline loops: CDR1 SGHNT, CDR2 YENEEA. The CDR3 region has the DNA TGTGCCAGCAGTAGGACAGGGGTCTGGAATGAGCAGTTCTTC. It encodes CASSRTGVWNEQFF.

The chain is built from TRBV15 and TRBJ2-7; 13 bases fit TRBD2. This CDR3 is 15 amino acids long. V lost 3 bases to trimming and J lost 5 bases; unmatched junction nucleotides: 4. The V gene's germline CDR1 is LNHNV and CDR2 YYDKDF (reference sequence). CDR3 residues: CATSSRTSGSHEQYF. Written as DNA, the CDR3 is TGTGCCACCAGCAGTCGGACTAGCGGGAGCCACGAGCAGTACTTC. The entire variable domain, with the rest obtained from reference TRBV15 and TRBJ2-7, is as follows: DAMVIQNPRYQVTQFGKPVTLSCSQTLNHNVMYWYQQKSSQAPKLLFHYYDKDFNNEADTPDNFQSRRPNTSFCFLDIRSPGLGDTAMYLCATSSRTSGSHEQYFGPGTRLTVT.

This chain joins TRBV6-6 and TRBJ2-1; D assignment may be TRBD1 or TRBD2 (5 bases each). The germline gives CDR1 MNHNY, CDR2 SVGAGI (reference sequence). The ends were cut back, 6 bases at V and 5 bases at J, with 29 bases in the middle. This CDR3 is built from 19 residues. The CDR3 sequence is CASSAKQLGVPPTNNEQFF. The CDR3 nucleotides read TGTGCCAGCAGCGCGAAGCAACTAGGGGTTCCACCTACAAACAATGAGCAGTTCTTC.

This clonotype was counted only a few times. J is TRBJ2-1 and V is TRBV7-2; the D gene is possibly TRBD2 (7 bases). The CDR3 consists of 15 residues. Germline V CDR1 and CDR2: SGHTA, FQGNSA. V lost 7 bases and J 3 bases, leaving 16 bases between the germline ends. The CDR3, as DNA: TGTGCCAGCACCCAAGGGGGGGACTTCTACAATGAGCAGTTCTTC. This translates into CASTQGGDFYNEQFF.

A note on this clonotype: Germline is not matched at one junction end, which may reflect a read error. V and J are TRBV12-3 or TRBV12-4 and TRBJ2-5, with D possibly called TRBD1 or TRBD2 (6 bases each). There are 15 residues in the CDR3. The CDR3 sequence is CARSLRGASWETQYF. CDR3 sequence (DNA): TGTGCCCGCAGTTTAAGGGGGGCATCGTGGGAGACCCAGTACTTC.

This chain joins TRBV28 and TRBJ2-1; 7 nucleotides line up with TRBD1. The CDR3 is 15 residues long. Trimming took 3 bases from V and 4 from J; bases not matched to a gene: 6. Germline-derived CDR1 and CDR2 are MDHEN and SYDVKM. The CDR3 region has the DNA TGTGCCAGCAGTTTCCCTAGGACAGGTTACAATGAGCAGTTCTTC. Its translation is CASSFPRTGYNEQFF.

The DNA for the CDR3 is TGTGCCAGCAGCTTAAGCACGGCCAGAGGGGAGCAGTTCTTC. It translates to CASSLSTARGEQFF. The chain uses TRBV7-9 and TRBJ2-1; D is possibly TRBD2 (5 bases). Germline assignment: CDR1 SEHNR and CDR2 FQNEAQ (reference sequence). Trimming shortened V by 2 bases and J by 10 bases, and 15 bases separated the two germline ends. This CDR3 has 14 residues.

The V and J genes are TRBV7-9 and TRBJ2-7, with 10 bases lining up with TRBD1. The CDR3 contains 15 residues. The V and J ends lost 0 bases and 5 bases, in that order; junction bases with no gene match: 4. CDR1 SEHNR and CDR2 FQNEAQ come from the germline V gene (reference sequence). DNA for the CDR3: TGTGCCAGCAGCTTAGCCCGGACAGGGGGGAACGAGCAGTACTTC. The encoded protein is CASSLARTGGNEQYF.

The gene calls are TRBV27 and TRBJ2-1, with 10 bases fitting TRBD2. CDR3 length: 17 residues. Germline V gives CDR1 MNHEY, CDR2 SMNVEV (reference sequence). V was clipped by 6 bases and J by 4 bases; unmatched bases: 12. DNA of the CDR3: TGTGCCAGCAGCTCTAAGCGGGAGGGTCCTAAATACAATGAGCAGTTCTTC. Protein sequence: CASSSKREGPKYNEQFF.

As DNA, the CDR3 is TGCAGCGTTGAAGTTGGACAGGGGAACCTCCACTTT. Translated, it gives CSVEVGQGNLHF. The chain uses TRBV29-1 and TRBJ1-6; TRBD1 aligns across 9 bases. Unmatched junction bases numbered 4, after V lost 1 base and J lost 15 bases. The CDR3 sequence is 12 residues long. Germline V lookup: CDR1 SQVTM, CDR2 ANQGSEA.

V usage is TRBV6-8 and J usage is TRBJ1-1; D is possibly TRBD1 (6 bases). Germline lookup yields CDR1 MNHGY and CDR2 SAAAGT. V lost 8 bases and J lost 4, with 17 bases in between. The CDR3 has 14 residues. CDR3 protein: CASAQKGGTTEAFF. The CDR3 DNA reads as TGTGCCAGCGCCCAAAAGGGGGGGACCACTGAAGCTTTCTTT.

The genes are TRBV28 and TRBJ2-7; 13 nucleotides line up with TRBD2. The trim removed 7 bases at V and 0 bases at J, leaving 15 bases unmatched. This CDR3 spans 19 amino acids. Germline V gene lookup returns CDR1 MDHEN and CDR2 SYDVKM. The CDR3 DNA reads as TGTGCCAGCATCCCCCACGTGGGGACTAGCGGGACAAGCTCCTACGAGCAGTACTTC. Translated, it gives CASIPHVGTSGTSSYEQYF.

The table lists this clonotype with a few counts. V usage is TRBV28 and J usage is TRBJ1-1, with D tentatively TRBD1 (5 bases). The CDR3 length is 14 residues. CDR1 and CDR2 from the germline V gene are MDHEN and SYDVKM. Trimming pared 3 bases from V and 6 bases from J, leaving 14 bases between. The CDR3 protein is CASSFLGERAEAFF. The CDR3 DNA sequence: TGTGCCAGCAGTTTCCTGGGGGAAAGGGCTGAAGCTTTCTTT.